A selection of T cell receptor beta chains follows, all from one sample in a study of T-cell memory formation after mild COVID-19. TCRdb ran MiXCR on the 5' RACE reads and lists one entry per CDR3 protein. The data contain 170,000 or so distinct CDR3 sequences, about a fifth of them seen just once; the ten biggest clones take up roughly 23%. Sequenced sample: PBMCs or a T cell subset sorted from them (not recorded which). The receptor source for this set is an adult woman who had mild COVID-19 (a few samples of this study predate the infection). Cell type and time point are not known. The CDR3 runs from the conserved cysteine through the conserved F or W. D genes are given only for firm matches. Size tells how often a clone was seen (once, few, many) or the class of an expanded clone, and some rows leave it out.

v_call	clone_size	d_call	j_call	cdr3_aa	cdr3_nt
TRBV24-1	-	-	TRBJ2-7	CATSESGTADYYEQYF	TGTGCCACCAGTGAATCTGGGACCGCCGACTACTACGAGCAGTACTTC
TRBV9	few	TRBD2	TRBJ2-3	CASSVTSGTDTQYF	TGTGCCAGCAGCGTGACTAGCGGCACAGATACGCAGTATTTT
TRBV5-4	-	-	TRBJ2-5	CASSLGRWPGETQYF	TGTGCCAGCAGCTTGGGTCGGTGGCCTGGTGAGACCCAGTACTTC
TRBV6-5	-	TRBD1	TRBJ1-2	CASSEPPGQGDYGYTF	TGTGCCAGCAGCGAACCCCCGGGACAGGGAGACTATGGCTACACCTTC
TRBV20-1	-	-	TRBJ1-2	CSARGGPDNYGYTF	TGCAGTGCCCGAGGGGGGCCGGATAACTATGGCTACACCTTC
TRBV15	few	-	TRBJ2-3	CATSRGQGLRQYF	TGTGCCACCAGCAGAGGTCAGGGCTTGAGGCAGTATTTT
TRBV24-1	-	TRBD1	TRBJ2-3	CATSDRQGISDTQYF	TGTGCCACCAGTGACCGACAGGGGATATCAGATACGCAGTATTTT
TRBV7-6	few	-	TRBJ2-7	CASSGSDYSRLPYEQYF	TGTGCCAGCAGCGGTTCAGATTACTCCCGCCTCCCCTACGAGCAGTACTTC
TRBV9	-	-	TRBJ2-5	CASSDLSGETQYF	TGTGCCAGCAGCGATCTATCCGGAGAGACCCAGTACTTC
TRBV5-4	many	-	TRBJ1-1	CASSLGTEAFF	TGCGCCAGCAGCTTGGGCACTGAAGCTTTCTTT
TRBV5-1	-	TRBD1	TRBJ1-4	CASSKGQDEMTKLFF	TGCGCCAGCAGCAAGGGACAGGATGAAATGACCAAACTGTTTTTT
TRBV29-1	-	-	TRBJ1-1	CSVRGGHTEAFF	TGCAGCGTAAGGGGTGGGCACACTGAAGCTTTCTTT
TRBV10-3	-	TRBD2	TRBJ2-1	CATQAGEKYNEQFF	TGTGCCACCCAAGCGGGAGAGAAATACAATGAGCAGTTCTTC
TRBV6-5	few	TRBD2	TRBJ2-1	CASGLAGGNNEQFF	TGTGCCAGCGGACTAGCGGGAGGCAACAATGAGCAGTTCTTC
TRBV15	once	TRBD1	TRBJ2-5	CATSRGGGRQDTQYF	TGTGCCACCAGCAGAGGAGGGGGCCGACAAGACACCCAGTACTTC
TRBV7-9	-	-	TRBJ2-3	CASREAGTDTQYF	TGTGCCAGCAGAGAAGCGGGTACAGATACGCAGTATTTT
TRBV5-1	-	-	TRBJ2-7	CASSPLTTDFGYEQYF	TGCGCCAGCAGCCCCCTGACCACGGACTTTGGGTACGAGCAGTACTTC
TRBV12-3/TRBV12-4	few	-	TRBJ1-5	CASSSTEPQHF	TGTGCCAGCAGTTCAACGGAGCCCCAGCATTTT
TRBV7-3	many	-	TRBJ2-3	CASSLWGTDTQYF	TGTGCCAGCAGCTTATGGGGAACAGATACGCAGTATTTT
TRBV11-2	-	TRBD2	TRBJ2-1	CASSLFSAGGLNEQFF	TGTGCCAGCAGCTTATTTTCGGCGGGGGGGCTCAATGAGCAGTTCTTC
TRBV7-9	-	-	TRBJ2-7	CASSAAREQYF	TGTGCCAGCAGCGCGGCAAGGGAGCAGTACTTC
TRBV20-1	few	-	TRBJ1-2	CSAWNYGYTF	TGCAGTGCTTGGAACTATGGCTACACCTTC
TRBV27	many	TRBD2	TRBJ2-5	CASSTTSGSLFPETQYF	TGTGCCAGCAGCACGACTAGCGGGAGCTTATTTCCAGAGACCCAGTACTTC
TRBV7-2	-	TRBD2	TRBJ2-3	CASSFGAGMADTQYF	TGTGCCAGCAGCTTTGGAGCGGGGATGGCAGATACGCAGTATTTT
TRBV30	few	TRBD2	TRBJ2-7	CAWSLADSYEQYF	TGTGCCTGGAGCCTAGCGGACTCCTACGAGCAGTACTTC